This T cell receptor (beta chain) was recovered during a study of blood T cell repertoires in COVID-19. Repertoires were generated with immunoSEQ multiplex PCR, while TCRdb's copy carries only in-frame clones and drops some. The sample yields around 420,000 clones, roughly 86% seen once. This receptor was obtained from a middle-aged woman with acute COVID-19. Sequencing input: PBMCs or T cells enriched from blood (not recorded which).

The CDR3 sequence: CASGRSEITDTQYF. The CDR3 DNA reads TGCGCCAGCGGTCGAAGCGAGATAACAGATACGCAGTATTTT. The chain joins TRBV5-1 to TRBJ2-3, with no clear D. CDR3 length: 14 residues. Trimming took 7 bases from V and 3 from J, leaving 15 bases between them. CDR1 SGHRS and CDR2 YFSETQ come from the germline V gene.